This paragraph covers one T cell receptor (beta chain) sequence. What it binds is not known. This sample is drawn from a study of blood T cells in healthy people across ages. The people who gave samples were healthy Caucasians from Russia, aged about 6 to 100. Every donor contributed 7.5 to 10 milliliters of peripheral blood by blood draw. Findings and caveats of the study: The percentage of naive T cells correlated strongly with TCR beta diversity. Lack of knowledge of donor CMV status possibly confounded expanded clonotype changes.

PCR was performed a second time for roughly 6 to 12 cycles using a sample-barcoded 5' primer and a J-beta primer mix. In TCRdb, the 5' RACE reads were re-called with MiXCR into one record per CDR3 protein. In the table there are 1,500,000 or so distinct CDR3 sequences, 42% of which are singletons. The CDR3 has 11 residues. Germline CDR1 and CDR2: SQVTM and ANQGSEA. The chain recombines TRBV29-1 with TRBJ1-1; no clear D gene. Sequencing used blood. The receptor was isolated from a woman aged 18 to 35 in good health. CDR3 in amino acids: CCGSSITEAFF. The DNA for the CDR3 is TGCTGCGGGAGCTCTATCACTGAAGCTTTCTTT.